This is a list of T cell receptor beta chains from one sample in a study of control samples from healthy donors and cancer patients. The assay was immunoSEQ multiplex PCR, and TCRdb's table has in-frame clones only and misses some. The sample yields approximately 150,000 clones, approximately 92% seen once. Sequencing used blood. The receptor source for this set is a man aged 30 to 39 in good health. CDR3s include the opening cysteine and the closing phenylalanine or tryptophan. Each record gives: D gene, V gene, clone size, J gene, CDR3 protein, CDR3 DNA. A D gene is named only where the DNA matches it firmly. Clone size is stated in some rows and not others, as once, few, many or a class when expanded.

TRBD2	TRBV6-5	once	TRBJ2-1	CASSYGLAANNEQFF	TGTGCCAGCAGTTACGGACTAGCGGCGAACAATGAGCAGTTCTTC
.	TRBV13	.	TRBJ2-7	CASSLGAATGEQYF	TGTGCCAGCAGCTTGGGAGCGGCCACGGGCGAGCAGTACTTC
.	TRBV6-5	.	TRBJ2-7	CASSYSEGSSYEQYF	TGTGCCAGCAGTTACTCGGAGGGGTCATCCTACGAGCAGTACTTC
.	TRBV5-1	few	TRBJ2-2	CASTGAGELFF	TGCGCCAGCACAGGGGCCGGGGAGCTGTTTTTT
TRBD1	TRBV29-1	.	TRBJ1-1	CSAVGQGSTEAFF	TGCAGCGCCGTCGGACAGGGAAGCACTGAAGCTTTCTTT
TRBD1	TRBV19	few	TRBJ1-6	CASSASQGARNSPLHF	TGTGCCAGTAGTGCTTCACAGGGGGCACGTAATTCACCCCTCCACTTT
.	TRBV6-5	once	TRBJ2-1	CASSKTRNEQFF	TGTGCCAGCAGTAAGACACGTAATGAGCAGTTCTTC
.	TRBV7-9	once	TRBJ2-7	CASSLWDVYEQYF	TGTGCCAGCAGCTTATGGGACGTCTACGAGCAGTACTTC
.	TRBV5-6	.	TRBJ2-7	CASSLASEEDYEQYF	TGTGCCAGCAGCTTGGCCTCGGAAGAGGACTACGAGCAGTACTTC
.	TRBV10-3	.	TRBJ2-1	CAISSQGLGNEQFF	TGTGCCATCAGTTCACAGGGTTTAGGGAATGAGCAGTTCTTC
TRBD1	TRBV19	.	TRBJ2-2	CASSIGDSRTGELFF	TGTGCCAGTAGTATAGGGGACAGCCGCACCGGGGAGCTGTTTTTT
TRBD1	TRBV27	.	TRBJ1-4	CASRTGQGNEKLFF	TGTGCCAGCAGGACAGGGCAAGGGAATGAAAAACTGTTTTTT
.	TRBV5-6	.	TRBJ1-6	CASTPMGLINSPLHF	TGTGCCAGCACCCCTATGGGACTGATTAATTCACCCCTCCACTTT
.	TRBV4-1	.	TRBJ2-5	CASSQNTGLGETQYF	TGCGCCAGCAGCCAAAACACAGGGTTGGGTGAGACCCAGTACTTC
.	TRBV2	.	TRBJ1-6	CATHRVATYNSPLHF	TGTGCCACCCACAGGGTAGCTACCTATAATTCACCCCTCCACTTT
.	TRBV7-9	once	TRBJ2-7	CASSSVAGDEQYF	TGTGCCAGCAGCTCCGTGGCAGGGGACGAGCAGTACTTC
TRBD2	TRBV7-9	.	TRBJ2-2	CASSIGGLAGTGELFF	TGTGCCAGCAGCATCGGGGGACTAGCGGGGACCGGGGAGCTGTTTTTT
.	TRBV12-3/TRBV12-4	.	TRBJ1-5	CASSFRYNQPQHF	TGTGCCAGCAGTTTTAGGTACAATCAGCCCCAGCATTTT
.	TRBV28	.	TRBJ1-1	CASRTPGAGTEAFF	TGTGCCAGCAGGACCCCCGGGGCGGGTACTGAAGCTTTCTTT
TRBD1	TRBV19	.	TRBJ1-2	CASSMTGGNYGYTF	TGTGCCAGTAGTATGACAGGGGGGAACTATGGCTACACCTTC
.	TRBV7-9	.	TRBJ2-4	CASSLEGGTKNIQYF	TGTGCCAGCAGCTTAGAAGGAGGAACTAAAAACATTCAGTACTTC